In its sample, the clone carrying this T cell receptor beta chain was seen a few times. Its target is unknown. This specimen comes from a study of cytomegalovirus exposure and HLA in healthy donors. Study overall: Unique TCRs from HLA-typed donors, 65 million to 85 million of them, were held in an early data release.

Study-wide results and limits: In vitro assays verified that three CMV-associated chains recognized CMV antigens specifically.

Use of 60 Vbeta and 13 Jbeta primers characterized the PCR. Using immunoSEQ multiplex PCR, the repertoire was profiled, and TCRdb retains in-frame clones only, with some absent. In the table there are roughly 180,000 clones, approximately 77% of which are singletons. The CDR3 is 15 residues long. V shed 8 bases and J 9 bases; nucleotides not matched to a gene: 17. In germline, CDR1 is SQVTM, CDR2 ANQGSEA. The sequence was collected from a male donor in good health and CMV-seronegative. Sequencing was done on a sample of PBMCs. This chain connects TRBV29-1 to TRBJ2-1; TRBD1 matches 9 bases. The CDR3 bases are TGCAGCACCTCGACAGGGGGTTTGCAAGTGGGTGAGCAGTTCTTC. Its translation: CSTSTGGLQVGEQFF.